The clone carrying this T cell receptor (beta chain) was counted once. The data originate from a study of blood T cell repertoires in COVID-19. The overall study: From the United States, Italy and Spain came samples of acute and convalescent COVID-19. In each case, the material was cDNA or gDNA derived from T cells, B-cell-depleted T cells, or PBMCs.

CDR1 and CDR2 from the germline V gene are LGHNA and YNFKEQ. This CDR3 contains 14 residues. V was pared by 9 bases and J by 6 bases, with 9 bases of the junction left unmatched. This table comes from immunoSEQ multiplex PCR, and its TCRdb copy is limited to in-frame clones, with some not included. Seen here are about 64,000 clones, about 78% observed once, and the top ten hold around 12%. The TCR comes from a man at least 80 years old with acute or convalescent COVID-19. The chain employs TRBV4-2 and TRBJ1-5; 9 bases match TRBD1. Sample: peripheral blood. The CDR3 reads CASAGTGRGQPQHF. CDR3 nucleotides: TGTGCCAGTGCAGGGACAGGGAGAGGTCAGCCCCAGCATTTT.